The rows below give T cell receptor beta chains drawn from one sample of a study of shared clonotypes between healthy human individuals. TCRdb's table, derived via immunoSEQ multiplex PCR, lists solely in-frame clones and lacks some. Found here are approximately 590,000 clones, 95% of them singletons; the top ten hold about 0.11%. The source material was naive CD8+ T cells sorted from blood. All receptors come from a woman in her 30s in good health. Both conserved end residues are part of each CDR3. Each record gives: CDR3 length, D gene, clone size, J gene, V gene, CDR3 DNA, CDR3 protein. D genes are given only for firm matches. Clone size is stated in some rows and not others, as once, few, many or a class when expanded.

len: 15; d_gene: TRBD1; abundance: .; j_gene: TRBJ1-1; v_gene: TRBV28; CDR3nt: TGTGCCAGCAGTCTTCAGACAGGGCTGAACACTGAAGCTTTCTTT; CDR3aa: CASSLQTGLNTEAFF
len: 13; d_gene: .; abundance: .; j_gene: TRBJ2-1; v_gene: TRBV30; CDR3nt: TGTGCCTGGAGTGTGCAGGCCTTCGAGGAGCAGTTCTTC; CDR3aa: CAWSVQAFEEQFF
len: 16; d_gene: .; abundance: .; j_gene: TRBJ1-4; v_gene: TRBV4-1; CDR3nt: TGCGCCAGCAGCCAAACCCTGGCGGGGGAAAACGAAAAACTGTTTTTT; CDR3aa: CASSQTLAGENEKLFF
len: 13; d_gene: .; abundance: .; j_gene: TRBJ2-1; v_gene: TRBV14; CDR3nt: TGTGCCAGCAGCCCACTAATACGGAGTGAGCAGTTCTTC; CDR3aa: CASSPLIRSEQFF
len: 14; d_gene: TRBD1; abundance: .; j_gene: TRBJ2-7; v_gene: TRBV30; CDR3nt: TGTGCCTGGGACAGGGACGGGGAATCCTACGAGCAGTACTTC; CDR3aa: CAWDRDGESYEQYF
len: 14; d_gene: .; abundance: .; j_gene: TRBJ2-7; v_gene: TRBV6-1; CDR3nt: TGTGCCAGCAGAGCCCGGGACCGGGGTTGGGAGCAGTACTTC; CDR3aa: CASRARDRGWEQYF
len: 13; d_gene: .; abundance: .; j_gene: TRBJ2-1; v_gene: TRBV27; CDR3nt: TGTGCCAGCAGTTTGGACGTATACAATGAGCAGTTCTTC; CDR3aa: CASSLDVYNEQFF
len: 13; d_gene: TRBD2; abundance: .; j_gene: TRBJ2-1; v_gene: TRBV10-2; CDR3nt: TGCGCCAGCAGCCCCGGACTAGTGGCTGAGCAGTTCTTC; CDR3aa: CASSPGLVAEQFF
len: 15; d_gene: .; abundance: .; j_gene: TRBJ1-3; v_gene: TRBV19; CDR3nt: TGTGCCAGTAGTATAGCGGTCTTTTCTGGAAACACCATATATTTT; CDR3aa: CASSIAVFSGNTIYF
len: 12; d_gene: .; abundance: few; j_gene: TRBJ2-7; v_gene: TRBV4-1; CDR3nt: TGCGCCAGCAGCCCGCACGGGGTTGAGCAGTACTTC; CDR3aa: CASSPHGVEQYF
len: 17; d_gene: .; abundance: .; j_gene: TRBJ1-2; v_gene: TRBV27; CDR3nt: TGTGCCAGCAGTACCACTTCCCAGTCCCATTTTAACTATGGCTACACCTTC; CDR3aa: CASSTTSQSHFNYGYTF
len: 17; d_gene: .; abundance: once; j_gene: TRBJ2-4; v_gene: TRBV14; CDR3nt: TGTGCCAGCAGCCAAACACGAGGGGCATTAGCCAAAAACATTCAGTACTTC; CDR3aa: CASSQTRGALAKNIQYF
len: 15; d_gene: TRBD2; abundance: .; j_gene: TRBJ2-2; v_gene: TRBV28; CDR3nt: TGTGCCAGCAGTCCCTCGACTAGCGGGCCCGGGGAGCTGTTTTTT; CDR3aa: CASSPSTSGPGELFF
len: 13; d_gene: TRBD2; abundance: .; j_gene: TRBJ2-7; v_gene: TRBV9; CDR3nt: TGTGCCAGCAGCCCGGGACTAGCAAACGAGCAGTACTTC; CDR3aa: CASSPGLANEQYF
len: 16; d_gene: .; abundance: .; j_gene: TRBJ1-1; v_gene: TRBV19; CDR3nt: TGTGCCAGTAGCCTTGAGGACGACGGTCGGGACACTGAAGCTTTCTTT; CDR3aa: CASSLEDDGRDTEAFF
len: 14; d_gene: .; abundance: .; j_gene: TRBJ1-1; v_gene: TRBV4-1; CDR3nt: TGCGCCAGCAGCCCAAGAGCCCAAAAGGCTGAAGCTTTCTTT; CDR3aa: CASSPRAQKAEAFF
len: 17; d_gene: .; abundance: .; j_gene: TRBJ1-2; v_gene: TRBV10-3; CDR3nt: TGTGCCATCAGTGAAGGCCCGGACAGAATCGCTAACTATGGCTACACCTTC; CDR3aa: CAISEGPDRIANYGYTF
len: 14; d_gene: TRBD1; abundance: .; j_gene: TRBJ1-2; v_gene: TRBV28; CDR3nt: TGTGCCAGCAGTTTAAGGGGGCCAGTTCATGGCTACACCTTC; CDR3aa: CASSLRGPVHGYTF
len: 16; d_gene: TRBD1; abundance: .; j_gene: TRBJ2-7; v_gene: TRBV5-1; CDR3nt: TGCGCCAGCAGCTTTAATTCAGGGGGCGAATACTACGAGCAGTACTTC; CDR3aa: CASSFNSGGEYYEQYF
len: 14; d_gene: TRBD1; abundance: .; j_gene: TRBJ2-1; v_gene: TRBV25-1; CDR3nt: TGTGCCAGCAGCATACAGGGGTCCTACAATGAGCAGTTCTTC; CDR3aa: CASSIQGSYNEQFF
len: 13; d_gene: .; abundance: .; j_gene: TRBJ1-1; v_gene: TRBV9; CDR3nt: TGTGCCAGCAGCGTCGGGGGGTCCACTGAAGCTTTCTTT; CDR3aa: CASSVGGSTEAFF
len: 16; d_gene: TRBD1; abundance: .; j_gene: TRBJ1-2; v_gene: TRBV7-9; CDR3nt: TGTGCCAGCAGCCCAACATCCACAGGGGCGATATATGGCTACACCTTC; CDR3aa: CASSPTSTGAIYGYTF
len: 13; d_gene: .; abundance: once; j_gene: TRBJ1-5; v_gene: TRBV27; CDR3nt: TGTGCCAGCAGTTTATACCACAATCAGCCCCAGCATTTT; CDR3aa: CASSLYHNQPQHF
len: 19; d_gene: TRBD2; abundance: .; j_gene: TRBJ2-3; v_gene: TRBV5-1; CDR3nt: TGCGCCAGCAGCACCCCAGGGACTAGCGGGAGGATTGGCACAGATACGCAGTATTTT; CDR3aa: CASSTPGTSGRIGTDTQYF
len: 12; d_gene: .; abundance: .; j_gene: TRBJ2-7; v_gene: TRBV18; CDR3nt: TGTGCCAGCTCACATACAGGGAGGGAGCAGTACTTC; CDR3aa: CASSHTGREQYF
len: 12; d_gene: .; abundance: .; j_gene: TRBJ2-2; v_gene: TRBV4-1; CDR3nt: TGCGCCAGCAGCCAAGATAAGAAGGGGCTGTTTTTT; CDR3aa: CASSQDKKGLFF
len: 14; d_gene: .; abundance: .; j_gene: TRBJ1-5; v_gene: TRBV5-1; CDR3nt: TGCGCCAGCAGCGCGGAGGGGGGCAATCAGCCCCAGCATTTT; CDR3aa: CASSAEGGNQPQHF
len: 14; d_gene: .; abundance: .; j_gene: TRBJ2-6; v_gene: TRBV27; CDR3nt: TGTGCCAGCAGTTTGGTGGGCGGGGCCAACGTCCTGACTTTC; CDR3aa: CASSLVGGANVLTF
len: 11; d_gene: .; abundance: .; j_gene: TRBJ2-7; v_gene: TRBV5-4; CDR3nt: TGTGCCAGCAGCTCAGAGTACGAGCAGTACTTC; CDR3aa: CASSSEYEQYF
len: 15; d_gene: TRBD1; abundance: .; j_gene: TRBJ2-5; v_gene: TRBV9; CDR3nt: TGTGCCAGCAGCGTAGGTCCAGGGGGCAAAGAGACCCAGTACTTC; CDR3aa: CASSVGPGGKETQYF
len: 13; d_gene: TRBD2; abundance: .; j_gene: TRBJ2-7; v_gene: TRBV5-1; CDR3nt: TGCGCCAGCAGCGTCGGGACTAGCTACGAGCAGTACTTC; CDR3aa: CASSVGTSYEQYF
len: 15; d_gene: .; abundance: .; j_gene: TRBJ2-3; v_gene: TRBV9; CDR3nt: TGTGCCAGCAGCGTAGAATCAGTCCGGTGGGATACGCAGTATTTT; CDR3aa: CASSVESVRWDTQYF
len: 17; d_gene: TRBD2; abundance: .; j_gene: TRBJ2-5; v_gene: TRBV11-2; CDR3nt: TGTGCCAGCAGCTTAGTTTGGACTAGCGGGAATCAAGAGACCCAGTACTTC; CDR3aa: CASSLVWTSGNQETQYF
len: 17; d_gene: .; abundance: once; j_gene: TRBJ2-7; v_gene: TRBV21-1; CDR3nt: TGTGCCAGCAGCAAAGTGTTAGGGACCCCTTTGGTGTACGAGCAGTACTTC; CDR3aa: CASSKVLGTPLVYEQYF
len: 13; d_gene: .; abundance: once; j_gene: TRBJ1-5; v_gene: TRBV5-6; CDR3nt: TGTGCCAGCAGCTTCGGGGGCTCGCGGGCCCAGCATTTT; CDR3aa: CASSFGGSRAQHF
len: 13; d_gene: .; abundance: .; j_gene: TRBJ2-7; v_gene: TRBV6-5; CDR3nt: TGTGCCAGCAGTTACTCAGACAACTACGAGCAGTACTTC; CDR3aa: CASSYSDNYEQYF
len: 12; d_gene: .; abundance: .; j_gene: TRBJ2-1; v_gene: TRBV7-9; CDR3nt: TGTGCCAGCACTCTTCTCAGGAATGAGCAGTTCTTC; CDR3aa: CASTLLRNEQFF
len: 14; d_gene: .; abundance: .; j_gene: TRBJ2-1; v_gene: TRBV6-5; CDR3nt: TGTGCCAGCAAATTGTACGATTCCTACAATGAGCAGTTCTTC; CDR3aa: CASKLYDSYNEQFF
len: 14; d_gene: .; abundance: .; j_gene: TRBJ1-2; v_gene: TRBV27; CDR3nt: TGTGCCAGCAGTTTATTTCCCTCTGACTATGGCTACACCTTC; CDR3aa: CASSLFPSDYGYTF
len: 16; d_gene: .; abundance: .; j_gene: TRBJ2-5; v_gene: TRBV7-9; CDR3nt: TGTGCCAGCAGCTACAGGGTTGTGGAGGGGCAAGAGACCCAGTACTTC; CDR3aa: CASSYRVVEGQETQYF
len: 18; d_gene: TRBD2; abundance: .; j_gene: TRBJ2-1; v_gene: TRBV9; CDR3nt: TGTGCCAGCAGAAGTAAGGCTATAGCTAGCGGGCCGAACGGTGAGCAGTTCTTC; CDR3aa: CASRSKAIASGPNGEQFF